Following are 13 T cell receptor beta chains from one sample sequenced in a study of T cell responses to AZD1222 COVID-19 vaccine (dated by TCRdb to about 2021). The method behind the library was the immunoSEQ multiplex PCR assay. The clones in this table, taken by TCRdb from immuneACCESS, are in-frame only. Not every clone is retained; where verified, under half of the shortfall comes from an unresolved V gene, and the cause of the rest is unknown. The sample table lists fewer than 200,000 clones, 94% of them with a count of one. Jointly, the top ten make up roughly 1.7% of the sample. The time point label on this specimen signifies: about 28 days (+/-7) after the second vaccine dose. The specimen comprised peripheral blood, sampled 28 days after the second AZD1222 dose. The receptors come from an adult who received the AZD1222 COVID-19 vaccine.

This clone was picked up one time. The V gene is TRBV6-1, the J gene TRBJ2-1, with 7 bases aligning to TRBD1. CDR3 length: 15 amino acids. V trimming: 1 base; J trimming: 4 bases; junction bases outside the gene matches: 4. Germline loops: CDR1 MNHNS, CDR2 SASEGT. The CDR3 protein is CASSEVGRGYNEQFF. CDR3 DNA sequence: TGTGCCAGCAGTGAAGTTGGCAGGGGGTACAATGAGCAGTTCTTC.

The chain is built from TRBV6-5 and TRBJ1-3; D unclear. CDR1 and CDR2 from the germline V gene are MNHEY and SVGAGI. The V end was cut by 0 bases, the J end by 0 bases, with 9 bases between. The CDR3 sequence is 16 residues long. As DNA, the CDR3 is TGTGCCAGCAGTTACTCTCCGGACCGCTCTGGAAACACCATATATTTT. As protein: CASSYSPDRSGNTIYF.

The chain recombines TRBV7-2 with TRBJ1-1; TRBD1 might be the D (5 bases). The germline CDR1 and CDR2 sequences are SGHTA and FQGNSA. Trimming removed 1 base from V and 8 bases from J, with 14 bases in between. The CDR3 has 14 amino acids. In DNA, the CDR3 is TGTGCCAGCAGCTTAGTCGTAAGCAGGGTAGAAGCTTTCTTT. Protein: CASSLVVSRVEAFF.

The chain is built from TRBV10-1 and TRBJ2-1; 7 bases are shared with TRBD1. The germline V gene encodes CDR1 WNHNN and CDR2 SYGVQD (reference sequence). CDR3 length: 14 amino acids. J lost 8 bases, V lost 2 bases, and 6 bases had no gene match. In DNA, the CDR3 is TGCGCCAGCAGTGAGATAGTTACAGGGGATGAGCAGTTCTTC. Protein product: CASSEIVTGDEQFF.

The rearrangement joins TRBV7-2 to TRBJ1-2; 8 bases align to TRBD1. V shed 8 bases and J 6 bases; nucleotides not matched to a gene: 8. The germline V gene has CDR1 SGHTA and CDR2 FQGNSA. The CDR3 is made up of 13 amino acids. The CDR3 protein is CASLLRGPHGYTF. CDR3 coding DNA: TGTGCCAGCTTACTCAGGGGGCCTCATGGCTACACCTTC.

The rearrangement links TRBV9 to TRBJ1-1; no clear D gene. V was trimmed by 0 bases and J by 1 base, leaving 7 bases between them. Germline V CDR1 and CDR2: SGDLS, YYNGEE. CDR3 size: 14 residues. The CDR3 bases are TGTGCCAGCAGCGTAGTATCGGGGAACACTGAAGCTTTCTTT. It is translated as CASSVVSGNTEAFF.

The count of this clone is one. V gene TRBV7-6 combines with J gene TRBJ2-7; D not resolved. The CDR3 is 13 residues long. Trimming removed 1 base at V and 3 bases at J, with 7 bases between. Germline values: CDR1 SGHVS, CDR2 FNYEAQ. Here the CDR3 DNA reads TGTGCCAGCAGCTTAGACAGAAGCTACGAGCAGTACTTC. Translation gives CASSLDRSYEQYF.

The CDR3 DNA is TGTGCCAGCAGCCAAGTAGGGAAAACCGGGGAGCTGTTTTTT. It codes for CASSQVGKTGELFF. The chain joins TRBV4-2 to TRBJ2-2; no reliable D call. V lost 1 base and J lost 5, with 8 bases in between. The CDR3 runs to 14 residues. Per the germline V gene, CDR1 is LGHNA and CDR2 is YNFKEQ.

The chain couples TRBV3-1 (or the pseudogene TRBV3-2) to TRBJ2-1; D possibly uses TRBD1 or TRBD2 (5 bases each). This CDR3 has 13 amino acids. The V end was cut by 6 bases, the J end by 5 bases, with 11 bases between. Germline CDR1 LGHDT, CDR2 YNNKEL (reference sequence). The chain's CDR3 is CASRGRSDNEQFF. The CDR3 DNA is TGTGCCAGCAGGGGGCGTAGCGACAATGAGCAGTTCTTC.

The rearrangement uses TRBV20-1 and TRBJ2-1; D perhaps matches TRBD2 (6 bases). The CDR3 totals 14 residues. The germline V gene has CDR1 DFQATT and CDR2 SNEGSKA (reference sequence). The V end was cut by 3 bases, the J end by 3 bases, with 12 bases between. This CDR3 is CSASRTTLYNEQFF. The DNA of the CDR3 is TGCAGTGCTAGTAGGACTACCCTCTACAATGAGCAGTTCTTC.

This chain's CDR3 is CASSLQWAGRGYTF. The CDR3 nucleotides are TGTGCCAGTAGTTTGCAGTGGGCAGGGCGTGGCTACACCTTC. This chain uses TRBV19 with TRBJ1-2, with a tentative D call TRBD1 (5 bases). The germline V gene encodes CDR1 LNHDA and CDR2 SQIVND (reference sequence). Trimming took 5 bases from V and 7 from J, leaving 17 bases between them. The CDR3 length is 14 residues.

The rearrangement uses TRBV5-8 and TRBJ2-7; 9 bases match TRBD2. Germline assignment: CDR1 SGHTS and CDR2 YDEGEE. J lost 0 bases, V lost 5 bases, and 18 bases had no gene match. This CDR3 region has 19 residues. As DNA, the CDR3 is TGTGCCAGCAGGTTTTTTAGCGGGAGTTCCTCCTTACACTCCTACGAGCAGTACTTC. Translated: CASRFFSGSSSLHSYEQYF.

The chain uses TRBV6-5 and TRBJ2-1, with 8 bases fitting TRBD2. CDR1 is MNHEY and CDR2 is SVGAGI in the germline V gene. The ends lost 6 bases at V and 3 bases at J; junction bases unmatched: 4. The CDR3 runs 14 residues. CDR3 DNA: TGTGCCAGCAGGAGACGGGAGGGCTACAATGAGCAGTTCTTC. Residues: CASRRREGYNEQFF.